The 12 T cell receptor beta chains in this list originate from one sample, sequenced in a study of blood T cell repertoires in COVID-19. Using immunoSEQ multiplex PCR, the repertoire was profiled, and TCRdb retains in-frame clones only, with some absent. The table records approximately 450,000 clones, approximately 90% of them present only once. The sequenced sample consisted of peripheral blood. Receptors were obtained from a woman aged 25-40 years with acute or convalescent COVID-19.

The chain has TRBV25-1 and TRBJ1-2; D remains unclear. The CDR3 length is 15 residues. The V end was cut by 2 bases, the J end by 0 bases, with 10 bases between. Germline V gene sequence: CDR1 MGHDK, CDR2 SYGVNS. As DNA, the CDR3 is TGTGCCAGCAGTGAAAACTCCGGTCCTAACTATGGCTACACCTTC. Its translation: CASSENSGPNYGYTF.

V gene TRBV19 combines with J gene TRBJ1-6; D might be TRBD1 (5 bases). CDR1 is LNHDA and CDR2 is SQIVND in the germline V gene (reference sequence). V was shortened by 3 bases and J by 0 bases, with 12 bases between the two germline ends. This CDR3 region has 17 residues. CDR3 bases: TGTGCCAGTAGTATTGCGGGGACTAACTCCTATAATTCACCCCTCCACTTT. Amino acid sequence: CASSIAGTNSYNSPLHF.

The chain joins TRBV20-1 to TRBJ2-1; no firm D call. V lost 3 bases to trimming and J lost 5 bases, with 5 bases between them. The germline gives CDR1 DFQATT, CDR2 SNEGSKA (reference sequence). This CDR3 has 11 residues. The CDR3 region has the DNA TGCAGTGCTAGTCCTGACAATGAGCAGTTCTTC. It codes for CSASPDNEQFF.

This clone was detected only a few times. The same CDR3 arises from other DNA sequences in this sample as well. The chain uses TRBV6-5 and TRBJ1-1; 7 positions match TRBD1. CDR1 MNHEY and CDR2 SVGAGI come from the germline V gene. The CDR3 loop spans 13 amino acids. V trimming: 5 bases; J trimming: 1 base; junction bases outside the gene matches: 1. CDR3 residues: CASSRTGNTEAFF. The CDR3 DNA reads TGTGCCAGCAGTAGGACAGGGAACACTGAAGCTTTCTTT.

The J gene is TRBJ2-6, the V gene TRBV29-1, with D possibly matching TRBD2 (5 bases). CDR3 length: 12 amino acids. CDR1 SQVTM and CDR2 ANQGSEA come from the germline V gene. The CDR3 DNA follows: TGCGCAGGAGGCTCTGGGGCCAACGTCCTGACTTTC. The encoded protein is CAGGSGANVLTF.

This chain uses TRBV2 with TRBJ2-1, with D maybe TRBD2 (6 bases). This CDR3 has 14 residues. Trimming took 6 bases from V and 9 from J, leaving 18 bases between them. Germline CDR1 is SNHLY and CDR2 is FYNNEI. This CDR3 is CASSVEVGGTEQFF. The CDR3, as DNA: TGTGCCAGCAGCGTGGAGGTGGGGGGAACTGAGCAGTTCTTC.

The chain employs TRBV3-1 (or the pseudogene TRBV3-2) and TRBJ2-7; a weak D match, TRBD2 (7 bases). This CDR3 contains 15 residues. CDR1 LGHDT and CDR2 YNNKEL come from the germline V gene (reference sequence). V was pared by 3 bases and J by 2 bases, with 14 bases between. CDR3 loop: CASSQPGGGAYEQYF. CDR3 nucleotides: TGTGCCAGCAGCCAGCCCGGAGGGGGGGCCTACGAGCAGTACTTC.

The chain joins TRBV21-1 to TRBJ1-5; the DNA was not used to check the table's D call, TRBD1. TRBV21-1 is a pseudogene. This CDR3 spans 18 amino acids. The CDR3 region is CASSKDSGAGGNNQPQHF. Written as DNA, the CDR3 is TGTGCCAGCAGCAAAGACTCTGGGGCAGGGGGCAACAATCAGCCCCAGCATTTT.

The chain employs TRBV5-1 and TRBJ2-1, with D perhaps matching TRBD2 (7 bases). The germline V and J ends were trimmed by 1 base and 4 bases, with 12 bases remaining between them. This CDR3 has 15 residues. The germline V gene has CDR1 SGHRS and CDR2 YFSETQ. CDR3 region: CASSLTGGLYNEQFF. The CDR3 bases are TGCGCCAGCAGCTTGACCGGGGGGCTTTACAATGAGCAGTTCTTC.

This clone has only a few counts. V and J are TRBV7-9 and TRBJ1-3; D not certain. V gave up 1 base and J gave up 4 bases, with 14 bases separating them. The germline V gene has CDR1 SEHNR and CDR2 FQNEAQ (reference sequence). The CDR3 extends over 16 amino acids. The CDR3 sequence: CASSLVPPLTGNTIYF. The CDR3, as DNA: TGTGCCAGCAGCTTAGTCCCACCTTTAACAGGAAACACCATATATTTT.

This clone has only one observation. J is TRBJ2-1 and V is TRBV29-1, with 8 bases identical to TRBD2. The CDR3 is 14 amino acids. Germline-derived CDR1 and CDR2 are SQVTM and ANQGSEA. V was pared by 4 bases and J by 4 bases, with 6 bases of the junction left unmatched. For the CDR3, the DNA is TGCAGCGTTGCCTTCCGCGGGGGGTACAATGAGCAGTTCTTC. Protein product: CSVAFRGGYNEQFF.

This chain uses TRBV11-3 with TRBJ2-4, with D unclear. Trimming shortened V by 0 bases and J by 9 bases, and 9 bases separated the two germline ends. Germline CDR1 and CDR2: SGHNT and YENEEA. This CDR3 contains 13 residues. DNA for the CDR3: TGTGCCAGCAGCTTAGACAGTACAACCATTCAGTACTTC. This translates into CASSLDSTTIQYF.